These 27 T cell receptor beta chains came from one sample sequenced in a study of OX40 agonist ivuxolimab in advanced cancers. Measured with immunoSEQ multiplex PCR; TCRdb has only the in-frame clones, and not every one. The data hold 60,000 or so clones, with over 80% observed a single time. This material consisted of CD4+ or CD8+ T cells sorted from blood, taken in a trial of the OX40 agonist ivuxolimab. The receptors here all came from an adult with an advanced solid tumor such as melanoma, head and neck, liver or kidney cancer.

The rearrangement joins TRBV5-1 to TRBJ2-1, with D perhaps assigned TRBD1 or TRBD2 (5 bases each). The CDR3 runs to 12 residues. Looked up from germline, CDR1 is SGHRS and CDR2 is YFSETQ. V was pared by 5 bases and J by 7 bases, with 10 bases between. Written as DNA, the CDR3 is TGCGCCAGCAGAGAGGGGTGGAATGAGCAGTTCTTC. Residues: CASREGWNEQFF.

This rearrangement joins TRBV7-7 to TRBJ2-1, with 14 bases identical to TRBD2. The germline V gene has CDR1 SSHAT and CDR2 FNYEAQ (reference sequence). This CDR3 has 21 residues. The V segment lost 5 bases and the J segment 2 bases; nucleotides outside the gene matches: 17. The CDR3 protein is CASSPYPLGTSGSAPYNEQFF. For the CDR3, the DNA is TGTGCCAGCAGCCCATATCCTCTGGGGACTAGCGGGAGTGCCCCCTACAATGAGCAGTTCTTC.

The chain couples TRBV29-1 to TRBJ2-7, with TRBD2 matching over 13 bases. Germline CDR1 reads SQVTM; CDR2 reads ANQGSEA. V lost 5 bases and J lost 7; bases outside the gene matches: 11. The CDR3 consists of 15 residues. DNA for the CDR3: TGCAGCGTTTCCCGGACTAGCGGGGGCTCGGGAGAGCAGTACTTC. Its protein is CSVSRTSGGSGEQYF.

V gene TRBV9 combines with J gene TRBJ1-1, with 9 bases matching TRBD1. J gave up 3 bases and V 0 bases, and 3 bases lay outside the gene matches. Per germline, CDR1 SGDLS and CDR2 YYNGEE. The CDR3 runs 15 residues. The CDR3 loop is CASSVGDRVDTEAFF. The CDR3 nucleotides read TGTGCCAGCAGCGTAGGGGACAGGGTGGACACTGAAGCTTTCTTT.

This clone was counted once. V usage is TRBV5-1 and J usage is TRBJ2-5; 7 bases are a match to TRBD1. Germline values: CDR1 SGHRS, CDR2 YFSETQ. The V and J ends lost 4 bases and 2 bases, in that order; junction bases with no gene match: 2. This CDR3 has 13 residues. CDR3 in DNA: TGCGCCAGCAGCCAGGGACAGCAAGAGACCCAGTACTTC. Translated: CASSQGQQETQYF.

The CDR3 loop reads CASSLALPVNTEAFF. The CDR3, as DNA: TGTGCCAGCAGCTTAGCACTTCCGGTGAACACTGAAGCTTTCTTT. V is TRBV7-2 and J is TRBJ1-1; D remains unclear. The ends were cut back, 0 bases at V and 0 bases at J, with 8 bases in the middle. Germline lookup yields CDR1 SGHTA and CDR2 FQGNSA. This CDR3 contains 15 residues. The whole variable domain, remainder taken from reference TRBV7-2 and TRBJ1-1, is GAGVSQSPSNKVTEKGKDVELRCDPISGHTALYWYRQSLGQGLEFLIYFQGNSAPDKSGLPSDRFSAERTGGSVSTLTIQRTQQEDSAVYLCASSLALPVNTEAFFGQGTRLTVV.

CDR3 coding DNA: TGTGCCTCTCAACAGGGGGCACATAATTCACCCCTCCACTTT. Protein sequence: CASQQGAHNSPLHF. This chain joins TRBV19 and TRBJ1-6, with 9 positions matching TRBD1. In germline, CDR1 is LNHDA, CDR2 SQIVND (reference sequence). The J segment lost 5 bases and the V segment lost 11 bases, leaving 7 bases of the junction unmatched. The CDR3 totals 14 residues.

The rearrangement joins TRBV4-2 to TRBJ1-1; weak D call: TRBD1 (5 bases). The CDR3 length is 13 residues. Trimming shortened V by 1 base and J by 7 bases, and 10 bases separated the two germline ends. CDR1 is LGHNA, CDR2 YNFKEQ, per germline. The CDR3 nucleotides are TGTGCCAGCAGCCAAGGGGGCGAGTTTGAAGCTTTCTTT. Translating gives CASSQGGEFEAFF.

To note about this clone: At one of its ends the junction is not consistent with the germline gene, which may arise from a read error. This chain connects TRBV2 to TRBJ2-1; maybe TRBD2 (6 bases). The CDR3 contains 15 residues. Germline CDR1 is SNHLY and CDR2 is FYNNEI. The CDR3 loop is CASIESGGAYNEQFF. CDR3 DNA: TGTGCCAGCATTGAAAGCGGCGGGGCCTACAATGAGCAGTTCTTC. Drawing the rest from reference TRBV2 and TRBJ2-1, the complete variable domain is EPEVTQTPSHQVTQMGQEVILRCVPISNHLYFYWYRQILGQKVEFLVSFYNNEISEKSEIFDDQFSVERPDGSNFTLKIRSTKLEDSAMYFCASIESGGAYNEQFFGPGTRLTVL.

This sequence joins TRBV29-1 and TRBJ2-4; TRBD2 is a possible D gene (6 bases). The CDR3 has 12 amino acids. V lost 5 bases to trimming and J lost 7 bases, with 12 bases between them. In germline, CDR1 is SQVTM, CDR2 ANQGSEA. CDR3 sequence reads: CSVRTTSNIQYF. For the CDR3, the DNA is TGCAGCGTTCGGACAACTAGCAACATTCAGTACTTC. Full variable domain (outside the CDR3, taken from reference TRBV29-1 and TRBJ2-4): SAVISQKPSRDICQRGTSLTIQCQVDSQVTMMFWYRQQPGQSLTLIATANQGSEATYESGFVIDKFPISRPNLTFSTLTVSNMSPEDSSIYLCSVRTTSNIQYFGAGTRLSVL.

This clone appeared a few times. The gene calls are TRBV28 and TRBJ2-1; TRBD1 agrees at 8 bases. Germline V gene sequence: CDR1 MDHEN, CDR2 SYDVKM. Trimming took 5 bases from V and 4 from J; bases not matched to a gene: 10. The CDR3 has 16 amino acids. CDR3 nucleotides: TGTGCCAGCAGTACCTTCGGACAGGGACTTTACAATGAGCAGTTCTTC. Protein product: CASSTFGQGLYNEQFF.

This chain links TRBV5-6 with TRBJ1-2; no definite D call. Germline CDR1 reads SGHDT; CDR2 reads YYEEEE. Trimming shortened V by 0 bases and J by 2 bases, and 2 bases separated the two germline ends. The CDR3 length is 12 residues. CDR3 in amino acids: CASSLENYGYTF. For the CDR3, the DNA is TGTGCCAGCAGCTTGGAAAACTATGGCTACACCTTC. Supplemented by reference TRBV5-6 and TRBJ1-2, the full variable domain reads DAGVTQSPTHLIKTRGQQVTLRCSPKSGHDTVSWYQQALGQGPQFIFQYYEEEERQRGNFPDRFSGHQFPNYSSELNVNALLLGDSALYLCASSLENYGYTFGSGTRLTVV.

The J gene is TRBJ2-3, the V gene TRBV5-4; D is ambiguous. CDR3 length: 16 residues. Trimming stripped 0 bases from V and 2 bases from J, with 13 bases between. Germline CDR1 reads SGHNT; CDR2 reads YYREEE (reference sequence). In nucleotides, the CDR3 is TGTGCCAGCAGCTTGGAACCACACCCCGTCACAGATACGCAGTATTTT. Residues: CASSLEPHPVTDTQYF.

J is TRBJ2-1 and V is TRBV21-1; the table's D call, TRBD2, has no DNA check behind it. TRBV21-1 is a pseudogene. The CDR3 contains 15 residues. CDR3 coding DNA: TGTGCCAGCAGCAAAGAGGTAGCGGATTACAATGAGCAGTTCTTC. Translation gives CASSKEVADYNEQFF.

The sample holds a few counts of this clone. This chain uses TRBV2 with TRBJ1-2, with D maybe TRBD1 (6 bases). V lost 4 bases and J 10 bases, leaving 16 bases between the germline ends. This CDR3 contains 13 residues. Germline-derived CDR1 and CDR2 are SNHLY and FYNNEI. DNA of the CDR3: TGTGCCAGCAGTGGCACTGAGGGGGGTGCCTACACCTTC. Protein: CASSGTEGGAYTF.

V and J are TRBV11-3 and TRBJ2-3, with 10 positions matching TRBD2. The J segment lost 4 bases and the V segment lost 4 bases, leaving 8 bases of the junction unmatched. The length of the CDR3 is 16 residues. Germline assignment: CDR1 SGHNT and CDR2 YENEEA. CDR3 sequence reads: CASSSSGRVGADTQYF. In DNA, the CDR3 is TGTGCCAGCAGCTCCAGCGGGAGGGTTGGGGCAGATACGCAGTATTTT. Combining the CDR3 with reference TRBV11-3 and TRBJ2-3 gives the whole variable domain EAGVVQSPRYKIIEKKQPVAFWCNPISGHNTLYWYLQNLGQGPELLIRYENEEAVDDSQLPKDRFSAERLKGVDSTLKIQPAELGDSAVYLCASSSSGRVGADTQYFGPGTRLTVL.

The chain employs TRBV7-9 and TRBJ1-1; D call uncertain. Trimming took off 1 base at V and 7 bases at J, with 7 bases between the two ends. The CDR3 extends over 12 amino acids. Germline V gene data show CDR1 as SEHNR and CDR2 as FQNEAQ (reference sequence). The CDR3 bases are TGTGCCAGCAGCTTAGGGTGGGATGAAGCTTTCTTT. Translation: CASSLGWDEAFF.

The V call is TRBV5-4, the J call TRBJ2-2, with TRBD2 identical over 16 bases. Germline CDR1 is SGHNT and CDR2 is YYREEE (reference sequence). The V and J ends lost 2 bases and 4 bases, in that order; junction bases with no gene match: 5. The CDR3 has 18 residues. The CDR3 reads CASSLPGLAGGPTGELFF. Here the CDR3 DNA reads TGTGCCAGCAGCTTACCGGGACTAGCGGGGGGGCCCACCGGGGAGCTGTTTTTT.

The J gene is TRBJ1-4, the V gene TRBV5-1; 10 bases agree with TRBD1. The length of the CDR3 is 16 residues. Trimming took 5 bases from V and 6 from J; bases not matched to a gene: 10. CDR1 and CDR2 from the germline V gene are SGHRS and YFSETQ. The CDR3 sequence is CASRSSWGTGDEKLFF. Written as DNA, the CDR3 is TGCGCCAGCAGATCAAGCTGGGGGACAGGGGATGAAAAACTGTTTTTT. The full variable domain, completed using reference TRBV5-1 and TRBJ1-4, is KAGVTQTPRYLIKTRGQQVTLSCSPISGHRSVSWYQQTPGQGLQFLFEYFSETQRNKGNFPGRFSGRQFSNSRSEMNVSTLELGDSALYLCASRSSWGTGDEKLFFGSGTQLSVL.

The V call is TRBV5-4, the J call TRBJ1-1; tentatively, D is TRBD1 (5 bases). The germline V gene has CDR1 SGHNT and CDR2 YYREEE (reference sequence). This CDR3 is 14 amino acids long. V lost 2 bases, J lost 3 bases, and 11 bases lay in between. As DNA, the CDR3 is TGTGCCAGCAGCTTTGGAGGGGTGGACACTGAAGCTTTCTTT. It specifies CASSFGGVDTEAFF.

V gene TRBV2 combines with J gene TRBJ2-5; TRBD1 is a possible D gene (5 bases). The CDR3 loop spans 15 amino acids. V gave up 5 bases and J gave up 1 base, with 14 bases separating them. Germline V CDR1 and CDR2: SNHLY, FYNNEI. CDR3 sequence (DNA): TGTGCCAGCAGTTTACTTTGGGGCAGCCAAGAGACCCAGTACTTC. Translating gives CASSLLWGSQETQYF.

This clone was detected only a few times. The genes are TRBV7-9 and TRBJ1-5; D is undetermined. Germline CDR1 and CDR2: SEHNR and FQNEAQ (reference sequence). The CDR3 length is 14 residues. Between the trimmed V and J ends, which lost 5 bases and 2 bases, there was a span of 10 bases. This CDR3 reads CASSAKDGNQPQHF. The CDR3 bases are TGTGCCAGCAGCGCTAAGGACGGCAATCAGCCCCAGCATTTT.

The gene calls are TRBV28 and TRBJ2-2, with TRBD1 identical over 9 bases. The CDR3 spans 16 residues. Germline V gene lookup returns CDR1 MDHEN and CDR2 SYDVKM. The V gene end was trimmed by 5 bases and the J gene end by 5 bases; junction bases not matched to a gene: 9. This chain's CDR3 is CASSQLTGGFTGELFF. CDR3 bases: TGTGCCAGCAGTCAACTTACAGGGGGCTTTACCGGGGAGCTGTTTTTT.

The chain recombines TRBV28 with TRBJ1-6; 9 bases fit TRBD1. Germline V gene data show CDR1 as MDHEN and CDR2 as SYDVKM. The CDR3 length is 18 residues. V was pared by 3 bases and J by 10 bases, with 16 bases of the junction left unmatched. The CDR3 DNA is TGTGCCAGCAGTTTTAAGTCCATGGCGGGACAGGGCGGCTCACCCCTCCACTTT. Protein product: CASSFKSMAGQGGSPLHF.

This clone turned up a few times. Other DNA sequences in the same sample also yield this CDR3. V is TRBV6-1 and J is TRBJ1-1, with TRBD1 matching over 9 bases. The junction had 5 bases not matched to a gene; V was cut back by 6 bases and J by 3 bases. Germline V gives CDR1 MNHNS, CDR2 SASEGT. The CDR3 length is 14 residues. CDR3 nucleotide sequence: TGTGCCAGCAGCCCGGACAGGGGTGACACTGAAGCTTTCTTT. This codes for CASSPDRGDTEAFF.

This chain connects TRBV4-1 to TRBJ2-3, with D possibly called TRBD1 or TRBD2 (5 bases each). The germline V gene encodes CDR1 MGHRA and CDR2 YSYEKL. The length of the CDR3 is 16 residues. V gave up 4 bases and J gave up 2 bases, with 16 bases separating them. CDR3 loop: CASSPRAAGSTDTQYF. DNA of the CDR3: TGCGCCAGCAGCCCCAGGGCTGCGGGCTCCACAGATACGCAGTATTTT.

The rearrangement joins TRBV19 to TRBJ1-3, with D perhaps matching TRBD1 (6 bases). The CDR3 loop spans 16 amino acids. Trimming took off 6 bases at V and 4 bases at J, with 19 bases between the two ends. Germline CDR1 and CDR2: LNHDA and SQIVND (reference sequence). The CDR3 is CASSDRGGFGGNTIYF. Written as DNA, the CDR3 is TGTGCCAGTAGCGATCGTGGGGGCTTCGGGGGAAACACCATATATTTT. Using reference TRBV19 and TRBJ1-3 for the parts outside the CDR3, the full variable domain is DGGITQSPKYLFRKEGQNVTLSCEQNLNHDAMYWYRQDPGQGLRLIYYSQIVNDFQKGDIAEGYSVSREKKESFPLTVTSAQKNPTAFYLCASSDRGGFGGNTIYFGEGSWLTVV.